The 15 T cell receptor beta chains reported below all come from one sample, sequenced in a study of shared clonotypes between healthy human individuals (dated by TCRdb to 2018 to 2021). Libraries came from the immunoSEQ multiplex PCR assay. TCRdb provides this immuneACCESS table in a form limited to in-frame rearrangements. Some clones are lacking; in checked studies, under half of them reflect an unresolved V gene, and why the rest are absent is not known. The sample has nearly 1 million clones on record, 76% of them singletons. The ten most abundant clones make up over 1.3% of the sample. Sequenced material: memory CD4+ T cells sorted from blood. The sample's cell subset or site, from its label and the paper: CD45RA-negative fraction. The receptor set was obtained from a man aged 18 to 35 in good health.

The J gene is TRBJ2-2, the V gene TRBV5-4, with 7 nucleotides matching TRBD1. Germline V gene sequence: CDR1 SGHNT, CDR2 YYREEE (reference sequence). J was trimmed by 4 bases and V by 5 bases; bases with no gene match: 8. The CDR3 spans 15 residues. CDR3 DNA: TGTGCCAGCAGTTCGACAGGGAAGAGCACCGGGGAGCTGTTTTTT. It specifies CASSSTGKSTGELFF.

This clone showed up just a few times. The chain joins TRBV9 to TRBJ2-1, with D possibly being TRBD2 (6 bases). V lost 0 bases, J lost 0 bases, and 13 bases lay in between. The germline V gene has CDR1 SGDLS and CDR2 YYNGEE. The CDR3 has 17 residues. The CDR3 sequence is CASSVALGSGSYNEQFF. The DNA of the CDR3 is TGTGCCAGCAGCGTAGCGTTGGGTAGCGGCTCCTACAATGAGCAGTTCTTC. The full variable domain, rest sourced from reference TRBV9 and TRBJ2-1, is DSGVTQTPKHLITATGQRVTLRCSPRSGDLSVYWYQQSLDQGLQFLIQYYNGEERAKGNILERFSAQQFPDLHSELNLSSLELGDSALYFCASSVALGSGSYNEQFFGPGTRLTVL.

The CDR3 nucleotides read TGTGCCAGTAGTATGGGGCAGGGCCTCTATGGCTACACCTTC. Amino acids: CASSMGQGLYGYTF. The gene calls are TRBV19 and TRBJ1-2, with TRBD1 as a possible D gene (5 bases). The CDR3 covers 14 residues. Germline V gene sequence: CDR1 LNHDA, CDR2 SQIVND (reference sequence). With 3 bases removed from V and 4 bases from J, the gap between germline ends came to 12 bases.

The chain links TRBV10-2 to TRBJ2-7; the D gene is possibly TRBD1 (7 bases). This CDR3 is 15 amino acids long. The V gene lost 2 bases and the J gene lost 0 bases, with 11 bases spanning the gap. CDR1 and CDR2 (germline): WSHSY, SAAADI. The chain's CDR3 is CASSEVRGVSYEQYF. In DNA, the CDR3 is TGCGCCAGCAGTGAGGTCAGGGGGGTCTCCTACGAGCAGTACTTC.

The chain uses TRBV5-4 and TRBJ2-7; TRBD1 matches 8 bases. In germline, CDR1 is SGHNT, CDR2 YYREEE (reference sequence). The junction had 5 bases not matched to a gene; V was cut back by 2 bases and J by 7 bases. The length of the CDR3 is 13 residues. CDR3 nucleotides: TGTGCCAGCAGCTTCCCGGGACAGGTAGAGCAGTACTTC. Protein sequence: CASSFPGQVEQYF.

V usage is TRBV20-1 and J usage is TRBJ2-2; no clear D. This CDR3 is 11 amino acids long. The V gene's germline CDR1 is DFQATT and CDR2 SNEGSKA (reference sequence). Deletions cut 3 bases from V and 7 bases from J, with 6 bases between. CDR3 sequence (DNA): TGCAGTGCTAGTTGGGGCGGGGAGCTGTTTTTT. It yields the protein CSASWGGELFF.

The V call is TRBV2, the J call TRBJ2-1; D gene uncertain. V shed 3 bases and J shed 2 bases, with 5 bases lying between them. The germline V gene has CDR1 SNHLY and CDR2 FYNNEI. The CDR3 has 13 amino acids. CDR3 protein: CASSDRAYNEQFF. CDR3 nucleotide sequence: TGTGCCAGCAGTGATCGGGCCTACAATGAGCAGTTCTTC.

The chain uses TRBV21-1 and TRBJ1-4. TRBV21-1 is listed as a pseudogene. The CDR3 runs 15 residues. The CDR3 sequence: CASSKADQGGEKLFF. The CDR3, as DNA: TGTGCCAGCAGCAAAGCTGATCAAGGAGGGGAAAAACTGTTTTTT.

This rearrangement joins TRBV19 to TRBJ1-6, with a possible D match to TRBD1 (5 bases). Between the trimmed V and J ends, which lost 5 bases and 10 bases, there was a span of 18 bases. This CDR3 region has 15 residues. Germline CDR1 and CDR2: LNHDA and SQIVND (reference sequence). The CDR3 spells CASSSGTLRRSPLHF. The CDR3 DNA sequence: TGTGCCAGTAGTTCCGGGACTCTACGGCGGTCACCCCTCCACTTT.

This chain uses TRBV5-1 with TRBJ1-2, with 7 positions matching TRBD1. Germline V gene data show CDR1 as SGHRS and CDR2 as YFSETQ. Trimming removed 3 bases from V and 4 bases from J; junction bases left unmatched: 6. This CDR3 is built from 14 residues. The CDR3 coding sequence is TGCGCCAGCAGCTACAACCGGGACAGCTATGGCTACACCTTC. Its translation: CASSYNRDSYGYTF.

The chain combines TRBV5-4 with TRBJ2-5, with a tentative D call TRBD2 (5 bases). The CDR3 runs 14 residues. The germline V gene encodes CDR1 SGHNT and CDR2 YYREEE (reference sequence). Between the trimmed V and J ends, which lost 0 bases and 6 bases, there was a span of 12 bases. The CDR3 sequence: CASSLASPGKTQYF. As DNA, the CDR3 is TGTGCCAGCAGCTTGGCTAGTCCGGGAAAGACCCAGTACTTC.

This clone has just a few counts. The gene calls are TRBV9 and TRBJ1-2; 8 bases align to TRBD1. With 0 bases clipped from V and 12 bases from J, the junction kept 4 bases outside the gene matches. The germline CDR1 and CDR2 sequences are SGDLS and YYNGEE. The CDR3 contains 12 residues. This chain's CDR3 is CASSVEAGGNTF. The CDR3 nucleotides are TGTGCCAGCAGCGTAGAGGCAGGGGGCAACACCTTC.

This clone appeared a few times. The chain couples TRBV28 to TRBJ2-1; 7 nucleotides align to TRBD1. The CDR3 is 16 residues long. Germline-derived CDR1 and CDR2 are MDHEN and SYDVKM. The junction had 12 bases not matched to a gene; V was cut back by 5 bases and J by 5 bases. Written as DNA, the CDR3 is TGTGCCAGCAGTACCAGACAGGGTCTGGGGAACAATGAGCAGTTCTTC. As protein: CASSTRQGLGNNEQFF.

The CDR3 spells CASSLALPEAASFYEQYF. The CDR3 nucleotides read TGTGCCAGCAGCTTGGCCTTGCCCGAGGCTGCGTCTTTCTACGAGCAGTACTTC. The chain uses TRBV5-5 and TRBJ2-7, with D unclear. Germline V gene data show CDR1 as SGHKS and CDR2 as YYEKEE (reference sequence). Trimming removed 0 bases from V and 3 bases from J, with 22 bases in between. This CDR3 is built from 18 residues.

The genes are TRBV29-1 and TRBJ1-1; D might be TRBD1 (5 bases). The germline gives CDR1 SQVTM, CDR2 ANQGSEA. The CDR3 totals 14 residues. Trimming removed 0 bases from V and 7 bases from J, with 15 bases in between. The CDR3 reads CSVEDRRGKVEAFF. As DNA, the CDR3 is TGCAGCGTTGAAGATCGTCGGGGGAAGGTTGAAGCTTTCTTT.